This record looks at one T cell receptor beta chain sequence and its context. Method: immunoSEQ multiplex PCR; TCRdb's copy keeps in-frame clones and lacks some. The table lists roughly 330,000 clones, about 91% of them singletons. V lost 1 base and J lost 4; bases outside the gene matches: 4. CDR1 and CDR2 (germline): SEHNR, FQNEAQ (reference sequence). The CDR3 loop spans 15 amino acids. The data were taken from a study of blood T cell repertoires in COVID-19. Across the whole study: Acute and convalescent COVID-19 samples came from the United States, Italy and Spain. T cells, B-cell-depleted T cells, or PBMCs provided the cDNA or gDNA that served as material.

Seattle's enrolled individuals joined amid active infection and were then monitored longitudinally. Specimen: peripheral blood. The source is a man younger than 40 with COVID-19, enrolled during active disease. The chain is built from TRBV7-9 and TRBJ1-2; 9 positions match TRBD1. For the CDR3, the DNA is TGTGCCAGCAGCTTAGGTCGACAGGGGGTCTATGGCTACACCTTC. Translating gives CASSLGRQGVYGYTF. Full variable domain (outside the CDR3, taken from reference TRBV7-9 and TRBJ1-2): DTGVSQNPRHKITKRGQNVTFRCDPISEHNRLYWYRQTLGQGPEFLTYFQNEAQLEKSRLLSDRFSAERPKGSFSTLEIQRTEQGDSAMYLCASSLGRQGVYGYTFGSGTRLTVV.